The 25 T cell receptor beta chains below all came from one sample that was sequenced in a study of patients and donors after allogeneic stem cell transplantation. TCRdb analysed the RT-PCR reads with MiXCR anew, one entry per CDR3 protein. The sample includes some 960,000 distinct CDR3 sequences, roughly 18% of them seen just once. Source material: blood, either unsorted or a sorted T cell fraction (not recorded which). These receptor sequences come from a human donor who was either an allogeneic HSCT recipient or a stem cell or donor lymphocyte infusion donor (not recorded which). It is not recorded whose cells these are; they may come from a transplant donor.

This clonotype has only a few counts. The J gene is TRBJ2-2, the V gene TRBV20-1; a weak D match, TRBD2 (7 bases). The CDR3 contains 15 residues. The germline V gene encodes CDR1 DFQATT and CDR2 SNEGSKA (reference sequence). The V and J ends lost 6 bases and 6 bases respectively, with 20 bases between them. CDR3 in amino acids: CSAGRGGTKAGELFF. The CDR3 nucleotides are TGCAGTGCAGGCAGGGGAGGGACAAAGGCCGGGGAGCTGTTTTTT.

This clonotype was observed a handful of times. V is TRBV10-3 and J is TRBJ2-5; TRBD1 or TRBD2 may be the D gene (7 bases each). With 4 bases removed from V and 7 bases from J, the gap between germline ends came to 13 bases. Germline CDR1 and CDR2: ENHRY and SYGVKD. The CDR3 spans 13 residues. This CDR3 reads CAISVDREGTQYF. CDR3 sequence (DNA): TGTGCCATCAGTGTTGACAGGGAGGGGACCCAGTACTTC.

The gene calls are TRBV6-1 and TRBJ2-6; 11 bases match TRBD1. Germline trimming cut 4 bases from V and 1 base from J; bases unmatched to any gene: 3. The CDR3 has 17 amino acids. Germline V lookup: CDR1 MNHNS, CDR2 SASEGT. The CDR3 spells CASSVGTGGSGANVLTF. In nucleotides, the CDR3 is TGTGCCAGCAGTGTTGGGACAGGGGGGTCTGGGGCCAACGTCCTGACTTTC.

In its sample, this clonotype was seen a few times. The V gene is TRBV12-3 or TRBV12-4, the J gene TRBJ2-5; D is uncertain. The V gene lost 5 bases and the J gene lost 3 bases, with 7 bases spanning the gap. The CDR3 covers 12 residues. Here the CDR3 DNA reads TGTGCCAGCAGTGTCCTAAAAGAGACCCAGTACTTC. Translation: CASSVLKETQYF.

The chain carries TRBV7-2 and TRBJ2-3, with D perhaps TRBD1 (5 bases). Trimming removed 6 bases at V and 0 bases at J, with 16 bases between. CDR1 is SGHTA, CDR2 FQGNSA, per germline. The CDR3 length is 16 residues. The CDR3 DNA is TGTGCCAGCAGAGAGCACAGGACGTCGAGCACAGATACGCAGTATTTT. Translation gives CASREHRTSSTDTQYF. Filled out from reference TRBV7-2 and TRBJ2-3, the complete variable domain reads GAGVSQSPSNKVTEKGKDVELRCDPISGHTALYWYRQSLGQGLEFLIYFQGNSAPDKSGLPSDRFSAERTGGSVSTLTIQRTQQEDSAVYLCASREHRTSSTDTQYFGPGTRLTVL.

The chain links TRBV14 to TRBJ2-2; the D gene is possibly TRBD1 (6 bases). The CDR3 length is 17 residues. V was pared by 2 bases and J by 0 bases, with 13 bases between. Germline-derived CDR1 and CDR2 are SGHDN and FVKESK. CDR3 in amino acids: CASSQRSWTANTGELFF. CDR3 bases: TGTGCCAGCAGCCAAAGGTCCTGGACAGCGAACACCGGGGAGCTGTTTTTT.

The chain recombines TRBV6-1 with TRBJ2-7, with 10 nucleotides matching TRBD2. The CDR3 runs 15 residues. J gave up 2 bases and V 6 bases, and 7 bases lay outside the gene matches. CDR1 MNHNS and CDR2 SASEGT come from the germline V gene. The CDR3 region is CASRSSGRKTYEQYF. DNA of the CDR3: TGTGCCAGCAGATCTAGCGGGAGAAAAACCTACGAGCAGTACTTC.

This clonotype has a handful of counts. The chain links TRBV12-3 or TRBV12-4 to TRBJ1-1; 10 nucleotides line up with TRBD1. The length of the CDR3 is 14 residues. With 8 bases clipped from V and 4 bases from J, the junction kept 7 bases outside the gene matches. The CDR3 protein is CASGQGVGGTEAFF. CDR3 coding DNA: TGTGCCAGCGGACAGGGGGTCGGAGGCACTGAAGCTTTCTTT.

This clonotype was detected a few times. The J gene is TRBJ1-1, the V gene TRBV12-5, with a weak D call TRBD1 (6 bases). The CDR3 has 17 residues. Trimming cost V 2 bases and J 0 bases, with 16 bases left between them. Per the germline V gene, CDR1 is LGHNT and CDR2 is FRNRAP. CDR3 in DNA: TGTGCTAGTGGTTTGACCCGACAGGAGCTAATGAACACTGAAGCTTTCTTT. Encoded protein: CASGLTRQELMNTEAFF.

The genes are TRBV30 and TRBJ1-1; D is unclear. The V gene lost 2 bases and the J gene lost 7 bases, with 8 bases spanning the gap. The CDR3 totals 11 residues. CDR1 is GTSNPN and CDR2 is SVGIG in the germline V gene (reference sequence). CDR3 sequence (DNA): TGTGCCTGGAGTCGGCCGTTTGAAGCTTTCTTT. It yields the protein CAWSRPFEAFF.

A few counts support this clonotype. V usage is TRBV7-9 and J usage is TRBJ2-7; D is perhaps TRBD1 (5 bases). The CDR3 contains 17 residues. Germline V gene data show CDR1 as SEHNR and CDR2 as FQNEAQ (reference sequence). The germline V and J ends were trimmed by 2 bases and 1 base, with 18 bases remaining between them. CDR3 DNA: TGTGCCAGCAGCTTAAGGTCGTCGGACACCCCGTCCTACGAGCAGTACTTC. Translating it yields CASSLRSSDTPSYEQYF.

Only a few counts were recorded for this clonotype. V is TRBV5-1 and J is TRBJ2-3; D is unresolved. Germline lookup yields CDR1 SGHRS and CDR2 YFSETQ. V was shortened by 3 bases and J by 3 bases, with 11 bases between the two germline ends. CDR3 length equals 14 residues. The CDR3 DNA sequence: TGCGCCAGCAGCTCCTTGAAGCATACAGATACGCAGTATTTT. Its translation is CASSSLKHTDTQYF.

This chain links TRBV11-2 with TRBJ1-1; D gene uncertain. Germline V gene lookup returns CDR1 SGHAT and CDR2 FQNNGV. With 1 base removed from V and 0 bases from J, the gap between germline ends came to 9 bases. CDR3 length: 15 residues. The CDR3 DNA sequence: TGTGCCAGCAGCTTAGCAGCAGTCATGAACACTGAAGCTTTCTTT. Its protein is CASSLAAVMNTEAFF.

This clonotype was recorded a few times. The rearrangement links TRBV15 to TRBJ1-1; 7 nucleotides align to TRBD1. The CDR3 loop spans 16 amino acids. Germline loops: CDR1 LNHNV, CDR2 YYDKDF (reference sequence). J lost 0 bases, V lost 1 base, and 5 bases had no gene match. CDR3 in DNA: TGTGCCACCAGCAGAGGGACAGGCTTCATGAACACTGAAGCTTTCTTT. This translates into CATSRGTGFMNTEAFF.

This clonotype was detected a few times. The chain couples TRBV10-3 to TRBJ1-5; 10 nucleotides line up with TRBD1. Germline V CDR1 and CDR2: ENHRY, SYGVKD. V was clipped by 10 bases and J by 4 bases; unmatched bases: 10. The CDR3 contains 15 residues. For the CDR3, the DNA is TGTGCCACTCGTCAGGGGACAGGGGTGAATCAGCCCCAGCATTTT. Translation: CATRQGTGVNQPQHF.

This rearrangement joins TRBV20-1 to TRBJ2-3; D may be TRBD1 or TRBD2 (5 bases each). Germline V gives CDR1 DFQATT, CDR2 SNEGSKA (reference sequence). Trimming stripped 5 bases from V and 1 base from J, with 16 bases between. The CDR3 totals 15 residues. CDR3 bases: TGCAGTGCTGGGACCCGGGGCCGGGGCACAGATACGCAGTATTTT. It specifies CSAGTRGRGTDTQYF.

The CDR3 here is CASSLVSGTGVQYEQFF. The DNA for the CDR3 is TGTGCCAGCAGCTTGGTCAGCGGGACAGGGGTCCAGTATGAGCAGTTCTTC. The chain employs TRBV5-6 and TRBJ2-1; 10 positions match TRBD1. The V segment lost 0 bases and the J segment 8 bases; nucleotides outside the gene matches: 11. The CDR3 extends over 17 amino acids. Per germline, CDR1 SGHDT and CDR2 YYEEEE.

This clonotype showed up many times. The rearrangement joins TRBV12-3 or TRBV12-4 to TRBJ1-1; D ambiguous. The CDR3 is 12 residues long. Trimming shortened V by 3 bases and J by 5 bases, and 7 bases separated the two germline ends. CDR3 nucleotide sequence: TGTGCCAGCAGTTTTGGTGAGACTGAAGCTTTCTTT. Translating it yields CASSFGETEAFF.

As DNA, the CDR3 is TGCGCCAGCAGGATGGCCCAACAGGAAAATGAGCAGTTCTTC. This encodes CASRMAQQENEQFF. V usage is TRBV5-1 and J usage is TRBJ2-1; D perhaps matches TRBD1 (5 bases). This CDR3 has 14 amino acids. Germline V gene data show CDR1 as SGHRS and CDR2 as YFSETQ. Trimming left V 5 bases short and J 7 bases short, with 16 bases between.

This chain connects TRBV5-5 to TRBJ2-1; 10 nucleotides agree with TRBD1. Germline lookup yields CDR1 SGHKS and CDR2 YYEKEE (reference sequence). The CDR3 is made up of 18 amino acids. Trimming removed 4 bases from V and 5 bases from J; junction bases left unmatched: 15. In nucleotides, the CDR3 is TGTGCCAGCAGCAGGCGAAGGCCCGGGACAGGGGCAAACAATGAGCAGTTCTTC. Translation gives CASSRRRPGTGANNEQFF. Looking up the rest from reference TRBV5-5 and TRBJ2-1 gives the full variable domain: DAGVTQSPTHLIKTRGQQVTLRCSPISGHKSVSWYQQVLGQGPQFIFQYYEKEERGRGNFPDRFSARQFPNYSSELNVNALLLGDSALYLCASSRRRPGTGANNEQFFGPGTRLTVL.

This clonotype showed up just a few times. This chain uses TRBV15 with TRBJ2-3, with TRBD2 identical over 7 bases. CDR1 is LNHNV, CDR2 YYDKDF, per germline (reference sequence). The CDR3 covers 18 residues. V trimming: 0 bases; J trimming: 0 bases; junction bases outside the gene matches: 9. CDR3 protein: CATSRDISPSGSTDTQYF. The CDR3 nucleotides are TGTGCCACCAGCAGAGATATCAGCCCTAGCGGTAGCACAGATACGCAGTATTTT. The full variable domain, its missing parts supplied by reference TRBV15 and TRBJ2-3, is DAMVIQNPRYQVTQFGKPVTLSCSQTLNHNVMYWYQQKSSQAPKLLFHYYDKDFNNEADTPDNFQSRRPNTSFCFLDIRSPGLGDTAMYLCATSRDISPSGSTDTQYFGPGTRLTVL.

This clonotype has at least ten counts. V is TRBV12-3 or TRBV12-4 and J is TRBJ2-7, with TRBD2 matching over 10 bases. This CDR3 spans 14 amino acids. The trim removed 5 bases at V and 2 bases at J, leaving 3 bases unmatched. The CDR3 protein is CASSPGTSAYEQYF. CDR3 DNA sequence: TGTGCCAGCAGTCCCGGGACTAGCGCCTACGAGCAGTACTTC.

This clonotype was seen a handful of times. The chain combines TRBV3-1 with TRBJ2-7; D is unclear. The CDR3 is 14 residues long. The V gene lost 1 base and the J gene lost 3 bases, with 10 bases spanning the gap. The germline gives CDR1 LGHDT, CDR2 YNNKEL (reference sequence). The CDR3 region is CASSQGQNVYEQYF. The CDR3 DNA reads as TGTGCCAGCAGCCAAGGGCAGAACGTCTACGAGCAGTACTTC.

The chain uses TRBV20-1 and TRBJ2-4; TRBD1 matches 9 bases. The germline CDR1 and CDR2 sequences are DFQATT and SNEGSKA (reference sequence). Trimming removed 6 bases from V and 0 bases from J; junction bases left unmatched: 9. The CDR3 length is 16 residues. This chain's CDR3 is CSALTGGGLAKNIQYF. The CDR3 DNA reads as TGCAGTGCGCTAACAGGGGGCGGACTAGCCAAAAACATTCAGTACTTC.

This clonotype has only a few counts. The rearrangement joins TRBV27 to TRBJ2-7; D not certain. The V and J ends lost 8 bases and 3 bases respectively, with 17 bases between them. The germline CDR1 and CDR2 sequences are MNHEY and SMNVEV (reference sequence). There are 14 residues in the CDR3. The CDR3 is CASPTPGSFYEQYF. As DNA, the CDR3 is TGTGCCAGCCCGACCCCAGGATCCTTCTACGAGCAGTACTTC.